These T cell receptor beta chains were read from a single sample in a study of blood T cell repertoires in COVID-19. Assay used: immunoSEQ multiplex PCR; TCRdb lists only in-frame clones, some missing. The sample lists about 200,000 clones, approximately 84% occurring once. The sample was peripheral blood. These receptors all stem from a woman between 50 and 59 years old with active or convalescent COVID-19. Both conserved end residues are part of each CDR3. The D gene is left open where the match is weak. Expanded clones are given a class, and other clones once, few, many or no size at all.

>TRBD1|TRBV19|NA|TRBJ1-5
CASSGTVNSNQPQHF
TGTGCCAGTAGCGGGACAGTCAATAGCAATCAGCCCCAGCATTTT
>NA|TRBV11-2|NA|TRBJ1-4
CASSSQGMANEKLFF
TGTGCCAGCAGCTCCCAGGGGATGGCTAATGAAAAACTGTTTTTT
>NA|TRBV21-1|NA|TRBJ1-6
CASSLRRLRGTGNSPLHF
TGTGCCAGCAGCTTACGACGCCTCCGCGGAACTGGTAATTCACCCCTCCACTTT
>TRBD1|TRBV27|NA|TRBJ1-2
CASSFHRGLDGYTF
TGTGCCAGCAGTTTTCACAGGGGGCTGGATGGCTACACCTTC
>TRBD1|TRBV5-1|NA|TRBJ2-1
CASSLEGQSSYNEQFF
TGCGCCAGCAGCTTAGAGGGACAGAGCTCCTACAATGAGCAGTTCTTC
>TRBD2|TRBV18|NA|TRBJ2-3
CASTPGTSGTDTQYF
TGTGCCAGCACCCCCGGGACTAGCGGAACAGATACGCAGTATTTT
>NA|TRBV2|NA|TRBJ2-3
CASGLEADTQYF
TGTGCCAGCGGACTGGAAGCAGATACGCAGTATTTT
>TRBD1|TRBV5-6|few|TRBJ2-7
CASSLWLTGQLYYEQYF
TGTGCCAGCAGCTTGTGGTTGACGGGACAGTTATACTACGAGCAGTACTTC
>NA|TRBV19|NA|TRBJ1-3
CASSIVADNGNTIYF
TGTGCCAGTAGTATAGTGGCAGATAATGGAAACACCATATATTTT
>NA|TRBV29-1|NA|TRBJ2-3
CSVSLASTDTQYF
TGCAGCGTGTCCCTTGCGAGCACAGATACGCAGTATTTT
>NA|TRBV6-5|NA|TRBJ2-1
CASSYPYLSYNEQFF
TGTGCCAGCAGTTACCCCTACCTTTCCTACAATGAGCAGTTCTTC
>NA|TRBV11-2|NA|TRBJ2-1
CASSLVVLNEQFF
TGTGCCAGCAGCTTAGTAGTCCTCAATGAGCAGTTCTTC
>NA|TRBV6-5|NA|TRBJ2-2
CASSYSAQNTGELFF
TGTGCCAGCAGTTACTCGGCTCAGAACACCGGGGAGCTGTTTTTT
>NA|TRBV5-4|NA|TRBJ2-7
CASSLERGSEQYF
TGTGCCAGCAGCTTGGAGAGGGGGTCCGAGCAGTACTTC
>NA|TRBV6-5|NA|TRBJ2-3
CASSSGSTDTQYF
TGTGCCAGCAGTTCAGGGTCCACAGATACGCAGTATTTT
>TRBD1|TRBV28|NA|TRBJ1-5
CASSSAGTGDRNQPQHF
TGTGCCAGCAGTTCGGCCGGGACAGGGGACCGCAATCAGCCCCAGCATTTT
>NA|TRBV6-5|once|TRBJ2-1
CASGGNNEQFF
TGTGCCAGCGGCGGGAACAATGAGCAGTTCTTC
>NA|TRBV7-2|once|TRBJ2-1
CASSLAFGGTQFF
TGTGCCAGCAGCTTAGCCTTCGGCGGAACGCAGTTCTTC
>TRBD1|TRBV6-5|NA|TRBJ2-5
CASSRQGQETQYF
TGTGCCAGCAGTCGACAGGGCCAAGAGACCCAGTACTTC
>TRBD1|TRBV7-9|NA|TRBJ1-6
CASSLWDRYNSPLHF
TGTGCCAGCAGCTTATGGGACAGATATAATTCACCCCTCCACTTT
>TRBD2|TRBV19|NA|TRBJ2-5
CASSIGLAGQETQYF
TGTGCCAGTAGTATAGGGCTAGCGGGCCAAGAGACCCAGTACTTC
>TRBD1|TRBV7-9|NA|TRBJ1-5
CASSMTGGNQPQHF
TGTGCCAGCAGCATGACAGGGGGCAATCAGCCCCAGCATTTT
>TRBD1|TRBV7-2|NA|TRBJ1-4
CASSSRQGLGEKLFF
TGTGCCAGCAGCTCCCGACAGGGTTTAGGTGAAAAACTGTTTTTT
>TRBD2|TRBV10-3|NA|TRBJ2-7
CAMGLADEQYF
TGTGCCATGGGACTAGCGGACGAGCAGTACTTC
>NA|TRBV19|NA|TRBJ1-2
CASKTDLSGYTF
TGTGCCAGTAAGACAGACCTTAGCGGCTACACCTTC
>NA|TRBV5-4|few|TRBJ1-6
CASSPTNRVGSPLHF
TGTGCCAGCAGCCCCACGAACAGGGTTGGGTCACCCCTCCACTTT
>TRBD1|TRBV28|NA|TRBJ1-5
CASNTDRVLDQPQHF
TGTGCCAGCAACACAGACAGGGTTTTGGATCAGCCCCAGCATTTT
>NA|TRBV10-3|NA|TRBJ2-7
CAITPDPGAYEQYF
TGTGCCATCACTCCTGACCCGGGGGCCTACGAGCAGTACTTC
>TRBD1|TRBV14|few|TRBJ2-3
CASSRPGTGTDTQYF
TGTGCCAGCAGCCGACCCGGGACAGGCACAGATACGCAGTATTTT
>TRBD1|TRBV19|NA|TRBJ2-5
CASSPRDRGQETQYF
TGTGCCAGTAGTCCTCGGGACAGGGGTCAAGAGACCCAGTACTTC
>NA|TRBV12-3/TRBV12-4|NA|TRBJ1-1
CASSLRTEAFF
TGTGCCAGCAGTTTGCGCACTGAAGCTTTCTTT
>NA|TRBV7-6|NA|TRBJ2-7
CASSLAPYYEQYF
TGTGCCAGCAGCTTAGCGCCCTACTACGAGCAGTACTTC
>NA|TRBV28|NA|TRBJ1-1
CASSLSAYLLNTEAFF
TGTGCCAGCAGTTTGAGTGCGTACTTACTGAACACTGAAGCTTTCTTT
>NA|TRBV6-6|NA|TRBJ1-1
CASTRQAWTEAFF
TGTGCCAGCACCCGACAGGCCTGGACTGAAGCTTTCTTT
>NA|TRBV7-7|NA|TRBJ2-3
CASSLEGRRTDTQYF
TGTGCCAGCAGCTTAGAAGGGAGGAGAACAGATACGCAGTATTTT
>NA|TRBV5-1|NA|TRBJ2-3
CASSLGGGTDTQYF
TGCGCCAGCAGCTTGGGGGGAGGTACAGATACGCAGTATTTT
>TRBD2|TRBV7-2|NA|TRBJ2-1
CASSPGGSYNEQFF
TGTGCCAGCAGCCCGGGGGGCTCCTACAATGAGCAGTTCTTC
>TRBD1|TRBV5-1|NA|TRBJ1-1
CASSGQGNTEAFF
TGCGCCAGCAGCGGACAGGGGAACACTGAAGCTTTCTTT
>NA|TRBV15|NA|TRBJ2-6
CATSHLQIDSSGANVLTF
TGTGCCACCAGCCACCTCCAGATAGACTCCTCTGGGGCCAACGTCCTGACTTTC
>NA|TRBV14|NA|TRBJ1-2
CASSPDSVLLYGYTF
TGTGCCAGCAGCCCAGACAGCGTCCTTCTCTATGGCTACACCTTC
>TRBD1|TRBV5-5|NA|TRBJ1-6
CASSLQGGSPLHF
TGTGCCAGCAGCTTGCAGGGGGGTTCACCCCTCCACTTT
>TRBD2|TRBV7-9|few|TRBJ2-1
CASSLAAGGRNEQFF
TGTGCCAGCAGCTTAGCAGCGGGAGGGCGAAATGAGCAGTTCTTC
>NA|TRBV2|once|TRBJ1-1
CASVRRRGVDTEAFF
TGTGCCAGCGTCCGGAGGAGGGGCGTCGACACTGAAGCTTTCTTT
>TRBD1|TRBV14|few|TRBJ1-4
CASSRQGFYEKLFF
TGTGCCAGCAGCCGACAGGGGTTTTATGAAAAACTGTTTTTT
>TRBD2|TRBV5-5|once|TRBJ2-6
CASSLVPTSGVSGANVLTF
TGTGCCAGCAGCTTGGTCCCGACTAGCGGCGTTTCTGGGGCCAACGTCCTGACTTTC
>NA|TRBV7-8|once|TRBJ1-5
CASSLGREQYSNQPQHF
TGTGCCAGCAGCTTAGGGAGGGAGCAATATAGCAATCAGCCCCAGCATTTT
>TRBD1|TRBV29-1|NA|TRBJ1-2
CSPILTGPHGYTF
TGCAGCCCTATCCTGACAGGGCCCCATGGCTACACCTTC